This T cell receptor (beta chain) was identified during a study of T cells in Graves' hyperthyroidism and ophthalmopathy. Using RNA transcripts as the source, TCR beta CDR3 regions were amplified. During a first-round RT-PCR of the TCR CDR3, the HTBI primer set was used. TCRdb redid the calling of the multiplex PCR reads with MiXCR, one entry per CDR3 protein. The sample has hundreds of thousands of distinct CDR3 sequences, over 11% seen once. The ends were cut back, 7 bases at V and 1 base at J, with 13 bases in the middle. CDR1 is SQVTM, CDR2 ANQGSEA, per germline. The CDR3 has 13 amino acids. In this sample, this clonotype turned up many times.

Material: blood. This clonotype originated in a woman aged 25-40 years with Graves' hyperthyroidism that later progressed to Graves' ophthalmopathy. V gene TRBV29-1 combines with J gene TRBJ1-1; D gene unclear. The CDR3 is CSEVGNANTEAFF. DNA of the CDR3: TGCAGCGAGGTCGGAAACGCGAACACTGAAGCTTTCTTT.